This entry lists 5 T cell receptor beta chains sequenced from one sample in a study of blood T cell repertoires in COVID-19. Data came from immunoSEQ multiplex PCR; TCRdb stores just in-frame clones and leaves some out. The sample holds hundreds of thousands of clones; approximately 90% are singletons and the top ten take over 6%. The specimen sequenced was PBMCs or T cells enriched from blood (not recorded which). The source is a woman aged 40 to 49 who had recovered from COVID-19.

In its sample, this clone was seen once. The gene calls are TRBV11-1 and TRBJ2-1; D might be TRBD1 (5 bases). Germline CDR1 SGHAT, CDR2 FQDESV (reference sequence). The CDR3 is 14 amino acids. With 6 bases removed from V and 0 bases from J, the gap between germline ends came to 9 bases. CDR3 bases: TGTGCCAGCAGTCAGGACATCTCCTACAATGAGCAGTTCTTC. This encodes CASSQDISYNEQFF.

The genes are TRBV3-1 (or the pseudogene TRBV3-2) and TRBJ2-1, with 14 bases identical to TRBD2. Germline loops: CDR1 LGHDT, CDR2 YNNKEL (reference sequence). V was pared by 6 bases and J by 6 bases, with 7 bases of the junction left unmatched. There are 16 residues in the CDR3. The CDR3 sequence: CASRLLGTSGSNEQFF. CDR3 sequence (DNA): TGTGCCAGCAGGCTTCTCGGGACTAGCGGGAGCAATGAGCAGTTCTTC.

The rearrangement uses TRBV9 and TRBJ2-7; 7 positions agree with TRBD2. V was clipped by 2 bases and J by 1 base; unmatched bases: 9. Germline CDR1 reads SGDLS; CDR2 reads YYNGEE. This CDR3 is built from 16 residues. The CDR3 region has the DNA TGTGCCAGCAGCGTGGGTGGGGCTAGCGGTTCCTACGAGCAGTACTTC. Its translation is CASSVGGASGSYEQYF.

The J gene is TRBJ2-5, the V gene TRBV7-8; D possibly corresponds to TRBD2 (5 bases). This CDR3 comprises 15 residues. The V gene's germline CDR1 is SGHVS and CDR2 FQNEAQ. V lost 0 bases to trimming and J lost 4 bases, with 12 bases between them. CDR3 nucleotide sequence: TGTGCCAGCAGCTTAGCGGCTAGCCATCGAGAGACCCAGTACTTC. Its protein is CASSLAASHRETQYF.

The gene calls are TRBV5-6 and TRBJ1-4; 7 positions match TRBD1. The length of the CDR3 is 15 residues. J gave up 8 bases and V 5 bases, and 12 bases lay outside the gene matches. Germline-derived CDR1 and CDR2 are SGHDT and YYEEEE. CDR3 loop: CASRNRQGNEEKLFF. In DNA, the CDR3 is TGTGCCAGCAGGAACCGACAGGGCAATGAAGAAAAACTGTTTTTT.